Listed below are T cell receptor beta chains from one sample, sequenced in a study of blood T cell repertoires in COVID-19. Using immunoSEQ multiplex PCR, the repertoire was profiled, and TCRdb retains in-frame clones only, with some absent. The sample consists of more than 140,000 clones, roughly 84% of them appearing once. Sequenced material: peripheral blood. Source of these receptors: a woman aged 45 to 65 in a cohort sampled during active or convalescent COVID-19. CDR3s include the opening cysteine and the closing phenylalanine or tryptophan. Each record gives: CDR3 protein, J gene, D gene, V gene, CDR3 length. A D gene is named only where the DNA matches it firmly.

CASGSPTSGNTGELFF,TRBJ2-2,TRBD2,TRBV12-5,16
CASSYSNQPQHF,TRBJ1-5,-,TRBV13,12
CASSQAAGRSTDTQYF,TRBJ2-3,-,TRBV3-1/TRBV3-2,16
CASSETGETGNTIYF,TRBJ1-3,-,TRBV2,15
CATSDAGLPPGQPQHF,TRBJ1-5,-,TRBV24-1,16
CASSLRTGSSGNTIYF,TRBJ1-3,TRBD1,TRBV5-8,16
CAISEGTGSSGANVLTF,TRBJ2-6,TRBD1,TRBV10-3,17
CASSTGTEAFF,TRBJ1-1,-,TRBV6-5,11
CASSRWTGLMNTEAFF,TRBJ1-1,TRBD1,TRBV7-9,16
CASSQGQGLAQPQHF,TRBJ1-5,TRBD1,TRBV19,15
CASSRTGPLSYEQYF,TRBJ2-7,TRBD1,TRBV27,15
CASNPTPSQGIVLNEKLFF,TRBJ1-4,-,TRBV27,19
CASSKDAGTGVCSQGYTF,TRBJ1-2,-,TRBV21-1,18
CASSIDLMRFGTDTQYF,TRBJ2-3,-,TRBV19,17
CASSPWRGMSSYEQYF,TRBJ2-7,TRBD2,TRBV7-9,16
CTSSQFPPRNTGELFF,TRBJ2-2,-,TRBV1,16
CASSLTGQSLHF,TRBJ1-6,-,TRBV7-8,12
CASKAGPYEQYF,TRBJ2-7,-,TRBV3-1/TRBV3-2,12
CASSIMWRESNQPQHF,TRBJ1-5,-,TRBV19,16
CASSQGTSGYSYNEQFF,TRBJ2-1,TRBD2,TRBV4-3,17
CSATGTGNAEAFF,TRBJ1-1,TRBD1,TRBV29-1,13
CASSEYSLTDTQYF,TRBJ2-3,-,TRBV25-1,14
CASSADRDFLRGAYF,TRBJ2-7,-,TRBV3-1/TRBV3-2,15
CASSLPGQTAYEQYF,TRBJ2-7,-,TRBV7-2,15
CAASGVATEAFF,TRBJ1-1,-,TRBV10-3,12
CASSGPGGDGHSPLHF,TRBJ1-6,-,TRBV2,16
CASSSGTGRNTEAFF,TRBJ1-1,TRBD1,TRBV10-1,15
CASSNPGRQQGSAEKLFF,TRBJ1-4,-,TRBV21-1,18
CAIRTGGRNSPLHF,TRBJ1-6,TRBD1,TRBV10-3,14
CASSSFGPGHLSYGYTF,TRBJ1-2,-,TRBV7-9,17
CASNTGNRIEQFF,TRBJ2-1,-,TRBV2,13
CASSPIRAGQGGGGNQPQHF,TRBJ1-5,TRBD1,TRBV7-8,20
CASSGGQTYEQYF,TRBJ2-7,TRBD1,TRBV5-1,13
CSVSSSGGNEQFF,TRBJ2-1,TRBD1,TRBV29-1,13
CASSLSGGTEAFF,TRBJ1-1,-,TRBV5-6,13
CASSISLRVGSYEQYF,TRBJ2-7,-,TRBV5-4,16